Listed below are T cell receptor beta chains from one sample, sequenced in a study of T cell responses to AZD1222 COVID-19 vaccine. Some clones are missing from TCRdb's copy, which holds only in-frame ones; the method was immunoSEQ multiplex PCR. This sample has some 160,000 clones; approximately 90% occur once, and the top ten carry less than 2.5%. Sequenced here: peripheral blood, sampled 28 days after the second AZD1222 dose. Receptor source: an adult who received the AZD1222 COVID-19 vaccine. The CDR3 runs from the conserved cysteine through the conserved F or W. The order of the fields is D gene, J gene, clone size, V gene, CDR3 protein, CDR3 DNA. A D gene is named only where the DNA matches it firmly. Size tells how often a clone was seen (once, few, many) or the class of an expanded clone, and some rows leave it out.

NA,TRBJ1-5,NA,TRBV18,CASSPRGVEQPQHF,TGTGCCAGCTCACCACGAGGGGTGGAGCAGCCCCAGCATTTT
NA,TRBJ2-7,NA,TRBV9,CASSGGQTSYEQYF,TGTGCCAGCAGCGGTGGTCAAACCTCCTACGAGCAGTACTTC
NA,TRBJ2-2,NA,TRBV7-3,CASSSGGELFF,TGTGCCAGCAGCTCGGGCGGGGAGCTGTTTTTT
TRBD1,TRBJ1-2,NA,TRBV6-5,CASSSGQVFYYGYTF,TGTGCCAGCAGTTCCGGACAGGTCTTTTACTATGGCTACACCTTC
NA,TRBJ1-2,NA,TRBV11-3,CASRPIPGGWVYGYTF,TGTGCCAGCAGGCCTATTCCCGGGGGCTGGGTCTATGGCTACACCTTC
NA,TRBJ2-2,NA,TRBV7-2,CASSSTPRGETGELFF,TGTGCCAGCAGCTCCACACCCCGGGGTGAAACCGGGGAGCTGTTTTTT
NA,TRBJ1-1,NA,TRBV24-1,CATSDRTEAFF,TGTGCCACCAGTGACCGTACTGAAGCTTTCTTT
NA,TRBJ2-3,NA,TRBV5-6,CASSWGPSADTQYF,TGTGCCAGCAGCTGGGGCCCGTCGGCGGATACGCAGTATTTT
NA,TRBJ1-1,NA,TRBV7-9,CASSWPGTEAFF,TGTGCCAGCAGCTGGCCCGGCACTGAAGCTTTCTTT
NA,TRBJ2-7,few,TRBV12-3/TRBV12-4,CASSLTFSYEQYF,TGTGCCAGCAGTTTGACGTTCTCCTACGAGCAGTACTTC